This paragraph covers one TCR beta chain sequence. Its antigen is currently unknown. This sample was taken from a study of persistence of HIV-infected CD4 T cells. Study-wide background: Up to roughly 180 mL blood was drawn at multiple time points; a couple of donors had single-time leukapheresis.

Germline V gives CDR1 SGHNT, CDR2 YYREEE (reference sequence). The CDR3 consists of 14 residues. Trimming removed 4 bases from V and 3 bases from J, with 10 bases in between. An overlapping HIV-1 Gag peptide pool stimulated these cells at roughly 1 ug/peptide/mL. CD40L/CD69 double-negative CD45RO-high memory CD4+ T cells were collected. CD8+ T cells were removed from PBMCs prior to stimulation. Anti-CD28/CD49d costimulation, CD40-blocking antibody and enfuvirtide were given to CD8-depleted PBMCs for about 17 hours. This was the immunoSEQ version 4 assay in survey mode. TCRdb keeps only in-frame clones here, not all; method: immunoSEQ multiplex PCR. The sample includes 30,000 to 40,000 clones, about four fifths of them seen just once.

The receptor was isolated from an adult woman with HIV who was CMV-seropositive. The rearrangement joins TRBV5-4 to TRBJ1-4; D remains ambiguous. This sample comprised CD4+ T cells sorted from PBMCs after approximately 19-hour stimulation, obtained from a patient who received antiretroviral therapy. The CDR3 spells CASSARGANEKLFF. The CDR3 DNA reads TGTGCCAGCAGCGCCCGGGGAGCTAATGAAAAACTGTTTTTT.